These 9 T cell receptor beta chains were all obtained from the same sample, sequenced in a study of early T cells in non-severe SARS-CoV-2 infection. Via MiXCR, TCRdb re-called the 5' RACE reads, giving one row per CDR3 protein. The sample has some 61,000 distinct CDR3 sequences; around 9.3% are singletons. Sequences were obtained from whole blood. All receptors come from an adult who was a healthcare worker with PCR-confirmed SARS-CoV-2 infection or an uninfected control (not recorded which).

This clonotype was observed at least ten times. The gene calls are TRBV14 and TRBJ2-7; TRBD2 is a possible D gene (6 bases). V dropped 4 bases and J dropped 4 bases, with 14 bases sitting between them. From germline, CDR1 is SGHDN and CDR2 FVKESK. CDR3 length: 14 amino acids. This chain's CDR3 is CASSRSGRMYEQYF. DNA of the CDR3: TGTGCCAGCAGCCGATCCGGGAGAATGTACGAGCAGTACTTC.

In its sample, this clonotype was seen many times. The CDR3 DNA is TGTGCCAGCAGCTCCCAGGGGAGAGGATTTTATGGCTACACCTTC. It specifies CASSSQGRGFYGYTF. This rearrangement joins TRBV7-2 to TRBJ1-2, with D possibly TRBD1 on 6 matching bases. Germline loops: CDR1 SGHTA, CDR2 FQGNSA. The V end lost 4 bases, the J end lost 5 bases, and 17 bases lay between the germline ends. There are 15 residues in the CDR3. Full variable domain (remainder filled in from reference TRBV7-2 and TRBJ1-2): GAGVSQSPSNKVTEKGKDVELRCDPISGHTALYWYRQSLGQGLEFLIYFQGNSAPDKSGLPSDRFSAERTGGSVSTLTIQRTQQEDSAVYLCASSSQGRGFYGYTFGSGTRLTVV.

There are many counts of this clonotype. The chain links TRBV30 to TRBJ2-1; D may be TRBD1 (6 bases). The germline V gene encodes CDR1 GTSNPN and CDR2 SVGIG (reference sequence). This CDR3 has 15 residues. Deletions cut 3 bases from V and 2 bases from J, with 14 bases between. CDR3 region: CAWRPLGTTYNEQFF. The CDR3 DNA sequence: TGTGCCTGGAGACCTCTGGGGACAACCTACAATGAGCAGTTCTTC.

This clonotype was counted many times. The rearrangement joins TRBV29-1 to TRBJ1-4; D uncertain. The CDR3 is 11 amino acids. CDR1 is SQVTM, CDR2 ANQGSEA, per germline. The ends were cut back, 3 bases at V and 4 bases at J, with 3 bases in the middle. In DNA, the CDR3 is TGCAGCGTTGATATTAATGAAAAACTGTTTTTT. It encodes CSVDINEKLFF.

The chain couples TRBV28 to TRBJ2-7; 7 bases are a match to TRBD2. The junction had 9 bases not matched to a gene; V was cut back by 6 bases and J by 1 base. The germline V gene encodes CDR1 MDHEN and CDR2 SYDVKM. The CDR3 spans 15 residues. This CDR3 is CASSPGGGISYEQYF. CDR3 nucleotide sequence: TGTGCCAGCAGCCCTGGGGGGGGGATTTCCTACGAGCAGTACTTC.

Many counts were recorded for this clonotype. The V call is TRBV12-3 or TRBV12-4, the J call TRBJ1-6, with D unclear. There are 13 residues in the CDR3. The V gene lost 0 bases and the J gene lost 10 bases, with 7 bases spanning the gap. CDR3 sequence (DNA): TGTGCCAGCAGTTTAGCCACGGTCTCACCCCTCCACTTT. The encoded protein is CASSLATVSPLHF.

This clonotype was observed at least ten times. The V and J genes are TRBV19 and TRBJ2-2; 9 nucleotides line up with TRBD1. Germline loops: CDR1 LNHDA, CDR2 SQIVND (reference sequence). The junction had 1 base not matched to a gene; V was cut back by 8 bases and J by 3 bases. This CDR3 spans 13 amino acids. The CDR3 DNA is TGTGCCAGTGGGACAGGGTACACCGGGGAGCTGTTTTTT. It is translated as CASGTGYTGELFF.

This chain links TRBV29-1 with TRBJ1-2, with 9 bases aligning to TRBD1. The germline V gene has CDR1 SQVTM and CDR2 ANQGSEA. V lost 4 bases to trimming and J lost 3 bases; unmatched junction nucleotides: 9. The CDR3 totals 15 residues. In DNA, the CDR3 is TGCAGCGTTGCGGGACAGGGTAGGGCGGACTATGGCTACACCTTC. It specifies CSVAGQGRADYGYTF.

As concerns this clonotype: At one of its ends the junction is not consistent with the germline gene, which may arise from a read error. The V call is TRBV7-9, the J call TRBJ2-1, with D unresolved. Germline V gene data show CDR1 as SEHNR and CDR2 as FQNEAQ (reference sequence). CDR3 length equals 12 residues. The CDR3 nucleotides read TGTGCCAGCAGCTTAGTCTCGGCTGAGCGGTTCTTC. Translating gives CASSLVSAERFF.